The TCR beta chain under discussion was sequenced for a study of blood T cell repertoires in COVID-19. Study overall: Samples representing acute and convalescent COVID-19 were sourced from the United States, Italy and Spain.

Trimming took 3 bases from V and 8 from J; bases not matched to a gene: 4. Germline V gene sequence: CDR1 SNHLY, CDR2 FYNNEI. CDR3 size: 13 residues. Clones were read by immunoSEQ multiplex PCR, and TCRdb kept only the in-frame ones, dropping some. The data contain 300,000 to 350,000 clones, roughly 86% of them singletons. The sequencing input was PBMCs or T cells enriched from blood (not recorded which). The chain is built from TRBV2 and TRBJ1-2, with 9 bases identical to TRBD1. This sequence originates from a woman in her thirties who had recovered from COVID-19. CDR3 sequence reads: CASSDRDREGYTF. For the CDR3, the DNA is TGTGCCAGCAGTGATCGGGACAGGGAGGGCTACACCTTC.